The subject of this entry is one T cell receptor (beta chain). Which antigen it targets is not known. Base qualities are missing; no much larger clone stands one base away. The library was made by the immunoSEQ multiplex PCR assay. The original methods were these. A statistical classification framework was built to diagnose cytomegalovirus status from the catalog of TCR beta chain sequences. Entries here come from immuneACCESS through TCRdb and include only in-frame sequences with V and J called. Some clones fail to appear in such tables; in the studies checked, an unresolved V gene covers under half of the shortfall, and the cause of the remainder is unknown. V and J calls and clone size come straight from that table; D and trimming were deduced from the DNA. This sample gives about 240,000 clones in total; approximately 86% of them show up just once. Clones ranked in the top ten supply around 1.2% of the sample.

The data belong to a study of cytomegalovirus exposure and HLA in healthy donors (dated by TCRdb to 2015 to 2018). General notes on the study: According to a later analysis, the 120 or so validation repertoires were produced on the same platform as the 680 or so repertoires of the first cohort. To predict cytomegalovirus infection status, the study brought together high-throughput TCR immunosequencing, statistical association of individual TCRs with disease status, and machine learning. The aim of the study was to test whether cataloging public T cell receptors could identify signatures of past pathogen exposure. A separate validation cohort of over a hundred different subjects was used in addition to the roughly 720-subject first cohort.

Relative to germline, V is missing 2 bases and J is missing 9 bases, with 6 bases of the junction outside any gene match. From the cysteine through the phenylalanine, the CDR3 covers 14 amino acids. CDR3 DNA only is kept here, 42 bases in frame from base 1. The germline V gene (reference sequence) specifies MNHEY as CDR1 and SMNVEV as CDR2. The donors belonged to the validation cohort of approximately 130 subjects, which was separate from the roughly 700-subject first cohort. Results and caveats for the whole study, not just this receptor: All 120 or so repertoires were used to score co-occurrence in the validation cohort in a later analysis, because that analysis had no HLA typing for the cohort. A later analysis found that TCRs clustered in the first cohort also tended to co-occur in the 120 or so validation repertoires, with approximately 93% of cluster scores above 0. While some public TCRs were present in many individuals, most TCR sequences turned up only very rarely across donors. The authors suggested that the approach could potentially be extended to other disease states and immunological phenotypes. The classifier was reported to diagnose cytomegalovirus status with high specificity and sensitivity in both the original and validation cohorts. A total of 164 TCR beta chains were listed by the study as associated with cytomegalovirus. In vitro tests confirmed that a few of the cytomegalovirus-associated TCR beta chains recognize cytomegalovirus antigens.

The TCR was taken from a woman younger than 45 in good health and CMV-seropositive. The rearranged chain carries TRBV27 and TRBJ2-1; 8 bases in the junction line up with TRBD2. Material: PBMCs. This receptor carries the CDR3 CASSLGSSGIEQFF. The sequenced DNA is TGTGCCAGCAGTTTAGGTAGTAGCGGGATTGAGCAGTTCTTC.